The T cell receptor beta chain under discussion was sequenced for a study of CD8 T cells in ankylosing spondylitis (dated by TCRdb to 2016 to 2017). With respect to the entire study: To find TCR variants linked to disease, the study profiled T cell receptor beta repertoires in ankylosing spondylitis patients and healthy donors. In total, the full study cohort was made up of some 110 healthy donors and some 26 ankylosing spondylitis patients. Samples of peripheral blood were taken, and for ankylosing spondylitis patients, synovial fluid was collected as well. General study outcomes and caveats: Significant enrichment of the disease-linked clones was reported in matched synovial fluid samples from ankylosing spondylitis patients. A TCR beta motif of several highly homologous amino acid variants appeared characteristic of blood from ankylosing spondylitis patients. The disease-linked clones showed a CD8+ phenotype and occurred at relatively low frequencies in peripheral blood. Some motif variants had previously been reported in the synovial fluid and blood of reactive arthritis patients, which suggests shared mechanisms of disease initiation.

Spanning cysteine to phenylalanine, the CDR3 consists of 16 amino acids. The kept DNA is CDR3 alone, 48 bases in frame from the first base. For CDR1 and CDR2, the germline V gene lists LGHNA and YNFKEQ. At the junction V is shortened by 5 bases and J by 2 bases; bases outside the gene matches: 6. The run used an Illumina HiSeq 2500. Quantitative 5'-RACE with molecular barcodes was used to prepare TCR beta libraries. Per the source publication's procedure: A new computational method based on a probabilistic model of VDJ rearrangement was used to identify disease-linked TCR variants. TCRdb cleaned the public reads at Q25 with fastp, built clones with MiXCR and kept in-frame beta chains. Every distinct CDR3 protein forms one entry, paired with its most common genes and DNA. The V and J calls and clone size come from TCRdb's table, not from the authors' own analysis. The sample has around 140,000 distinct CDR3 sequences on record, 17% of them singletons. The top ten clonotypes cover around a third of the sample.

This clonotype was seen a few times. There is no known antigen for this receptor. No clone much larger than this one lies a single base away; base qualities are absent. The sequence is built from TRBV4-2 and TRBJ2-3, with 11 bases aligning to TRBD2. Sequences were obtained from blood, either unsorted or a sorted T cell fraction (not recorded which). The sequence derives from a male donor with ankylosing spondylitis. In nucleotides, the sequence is TGTGCCAGCAGCTCACCTAGCGGGGGGCTCACAGATACGCAGTATTTT. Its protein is CASSSPSGGLTDTQYF.